Reported below is one TCR beta chain. The target antigen is unknown. The library protocol tagged each TCR cDNA with a unique molecular identifier. TCRdb ran MiXCR on the 5' RACE reads and lists one entry per CDR3 protein. This table has some 20,000 distinct CDR3 sequences, less than 3.5% appearing once. Time point noted: sample taken at primary tumor resection. TCRs were sequenced from unsorted whole RNA of tumor, nontumor lung or PBMC. Donation came from roughly 72 patients with untreated early-stage non-small cell lung cancer. These data come from a study of spatial heterogeneity in lung cancer. The overall study: More beta-chain than alpha-chain sequences were consistently detected. Whole-study results and caveats: Compared with follow-up, resection was when ubiquitous expanded tumor TCRs appeared in blood more.

Germline CDR1 and CDR2: MNHEY and SMNVEV (reference sequence). The CDR3 length is 22 residues. The ends lost 3 bases at V and 0 bases at J; junction bases unmatched: 26. This TCR came from a female donor with early-stage non-small cell lung cancer. Sequencing was performed on PBMCs, taken at surgery. The rearrangement joins TRBV27 to TRBJ2-7; 7 positions agree with TRBD1. The CDR3 DNA is TGTGCCAGCAGTTTGACTACCCCCAGTTTGACTACCCCCGGACAGGACTCCTACGAGCAGTACTTC. Translating gives CASSLTTPSLTTPGQDSYEQYF.